This TCR beta chain was recovered during a study of early T cells in non-severe SARS-CoV-2 infection. This clonotype appeared a few times. TCRdb reprocessed the 5' RACE reads with MiXCR, giving one entry per CDR3 protein. The table has around 50,000 distinct CDR3 sequences, approximately 9.8% seen once. The TCR originated in an adult who was a healthcare worker with PCR-confirmed SARS-CoV-2 infection or an uninfected control (not recorded which). Sequencing was performed on whole blood.

The CDR3: CASSPVTGTNTEAFF. The DNA of the CDR3 is TGTGCCAGCTCACCAGTTACAGGGACGAACACTGAAGCTTTCTTT. V is TRBV18 and J is TRBJ1-1, with D tentatively TRBD1 (6 bases). From germline, CDR1 is KGHSH and CDR2 LQKENI. This CDR3 is built from 15 residues. V was shortened by 2 bases and J by 1 base, with 11 bases between the two germline ends.